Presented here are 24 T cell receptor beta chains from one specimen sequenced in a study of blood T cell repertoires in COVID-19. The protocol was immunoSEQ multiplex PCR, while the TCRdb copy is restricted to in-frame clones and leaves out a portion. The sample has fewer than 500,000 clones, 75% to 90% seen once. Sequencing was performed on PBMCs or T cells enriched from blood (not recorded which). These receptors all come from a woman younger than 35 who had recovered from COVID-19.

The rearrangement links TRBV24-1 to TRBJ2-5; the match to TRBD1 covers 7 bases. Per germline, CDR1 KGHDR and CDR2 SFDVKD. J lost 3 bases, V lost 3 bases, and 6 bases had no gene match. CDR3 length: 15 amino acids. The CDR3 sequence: CATSDPRQGEETQYF. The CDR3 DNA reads TGTGCCACCAGTGATCCCAGACAGGGAGAAGAGACCCAGTACTTC.

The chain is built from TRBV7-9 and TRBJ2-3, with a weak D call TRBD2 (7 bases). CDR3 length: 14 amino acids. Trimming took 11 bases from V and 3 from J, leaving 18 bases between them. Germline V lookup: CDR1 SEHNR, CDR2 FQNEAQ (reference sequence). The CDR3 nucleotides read TGTGCCTCTGATAAAGGGGGGGGTACAGATACGCAGTATTTT. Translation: CASDKGGGTDTQYF. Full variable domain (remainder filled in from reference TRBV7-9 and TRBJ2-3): DTGVSQNPRHKITKRGQNVTFRCDPISEHNRLYWYRQTLGQGPEFLTYFQNEAQLEKSRLLSDRFSAERPKGSFSTLEIQRTEQGDSAMYLCASDKGGGTDTQYFGPGTRLTVL.

The CDR3 region is CASSYAGTGTYGYTF. The CDR3 DNA follows: TGTGCCAGTAGTTACGCCGGGACAGGGACCTATGGCTACACCTTC. J is TRBJ1-2 and V is TRBV19; the match to TRBD1 covers 9 bases. There are 15 residues in the CDR3. V dropped 5 bases and J dropped 4; count of bases not matched to a gene: 8. From germline, CDR1 is LNHDA and CDR2 SQIVND (reference sequence). Drawing the rest from reference TRBV19 and TRBJ1-2, the complete variable domain is DGGITQSPKYLFRKEGQNVTLSCEQNLNHDAMYWYRQDPGQGLRLIYYSQIVNDFQKGDIAEGYSVSREKKESFPLTVTSAQKNPTAFYLCASSYAGTGTYGYTFGSGTRLTVV.

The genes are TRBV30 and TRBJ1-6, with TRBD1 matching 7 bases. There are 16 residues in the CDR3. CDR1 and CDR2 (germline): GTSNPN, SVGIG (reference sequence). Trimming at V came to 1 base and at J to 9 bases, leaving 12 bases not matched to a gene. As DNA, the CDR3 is TGTGCCTGGAGTGGAGGTAGGGACAGAAGAGGTTCACCCCTCCACTTT. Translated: CAWSGGRDRRGSPLHF.

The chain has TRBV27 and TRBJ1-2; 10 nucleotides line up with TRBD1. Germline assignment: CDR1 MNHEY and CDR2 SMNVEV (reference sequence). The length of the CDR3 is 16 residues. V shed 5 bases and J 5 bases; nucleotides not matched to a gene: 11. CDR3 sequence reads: CASSPFSTGGGYGYTF. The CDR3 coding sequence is TGTGCCAGCAGTCCCTTCTCGACAGGGGGCGGGTATGGCTACACCTTC.

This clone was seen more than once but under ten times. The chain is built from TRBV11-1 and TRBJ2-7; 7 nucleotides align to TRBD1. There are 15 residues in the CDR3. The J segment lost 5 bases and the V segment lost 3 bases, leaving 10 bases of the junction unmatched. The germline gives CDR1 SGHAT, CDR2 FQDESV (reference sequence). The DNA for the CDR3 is TGTGCCAGCAGCTTCGGACAGGAGCATGTGGACGAGCAGTACTTC. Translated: CASSFGQEHVDEQYF.

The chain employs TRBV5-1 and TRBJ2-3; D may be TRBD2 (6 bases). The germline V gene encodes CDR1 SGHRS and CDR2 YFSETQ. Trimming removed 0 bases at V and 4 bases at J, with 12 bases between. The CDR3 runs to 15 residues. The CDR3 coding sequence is TGCGCCAGCAGCTTGGATCGGGGACTGCCAGATACGCAGTATTTT. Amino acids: CASSLDRGLPDTQYF. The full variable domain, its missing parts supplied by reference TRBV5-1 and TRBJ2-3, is KAGVTQTPRYLIKTRGQQVTLSCSPISGHRSVSWYQQTPGQGLQFLFEYFSETQRNKGNFPGRFSGRQFSNSRSEMNVSTLELGDSALYLCASSLDRGLPDTQYFGPGTRLTVL.

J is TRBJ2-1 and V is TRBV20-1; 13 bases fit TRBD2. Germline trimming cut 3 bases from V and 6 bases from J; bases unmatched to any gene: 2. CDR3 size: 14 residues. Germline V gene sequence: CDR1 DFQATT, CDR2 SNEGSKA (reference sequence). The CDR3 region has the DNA TGCAGTGCTAGTAGACTAGCGGGGGGCAATGAGCAGTTCTTC. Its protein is CSASRLAGGNEQFF.

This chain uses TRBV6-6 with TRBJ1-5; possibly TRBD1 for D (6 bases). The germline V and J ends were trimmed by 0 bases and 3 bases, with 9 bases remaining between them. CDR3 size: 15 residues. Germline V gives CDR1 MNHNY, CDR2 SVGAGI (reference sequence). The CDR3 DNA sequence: TGTGCCAGCAGTTACTCGGACAGATCCAATCAGCCCCAGCATTTT. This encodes CASSYSDRSNQPQHF.

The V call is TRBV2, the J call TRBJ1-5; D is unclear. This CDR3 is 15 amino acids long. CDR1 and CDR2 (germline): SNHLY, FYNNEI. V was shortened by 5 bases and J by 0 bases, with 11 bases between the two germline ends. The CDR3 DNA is TGTGCCAGCAGTTTAACACGTGATAGCAATCAGCCCCAGCATTTT. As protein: CASSLTRDSNQPQHF.

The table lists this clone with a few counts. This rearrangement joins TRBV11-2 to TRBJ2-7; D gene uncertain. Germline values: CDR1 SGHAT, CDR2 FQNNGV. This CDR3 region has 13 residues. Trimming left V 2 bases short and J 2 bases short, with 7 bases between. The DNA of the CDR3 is TGTGCCAGCAGCTTACCAGGTCCCTACGAGCAGTACTTC. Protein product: CASSLPGPYEQYF.

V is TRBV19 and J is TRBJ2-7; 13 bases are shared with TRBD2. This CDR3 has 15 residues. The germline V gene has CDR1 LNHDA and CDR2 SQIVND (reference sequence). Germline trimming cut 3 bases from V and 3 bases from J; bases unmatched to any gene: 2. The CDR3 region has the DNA TGTGCCAGTAGTATCGGGACTAGCGGGGACTACGAGCAGTACTTC. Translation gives CASSIGTSGDYEQYF. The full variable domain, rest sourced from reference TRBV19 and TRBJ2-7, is DGGITQSPKYLFRKEGQNVTLSCEQNLNHDAMYWYRQDPGQGLRLIYYSQIVNDFQKGDIAEGYSVSREKKESFPLTVTSAQKNPTAFYLCASSIGTSGDYEQYFGPGTRLTVT.

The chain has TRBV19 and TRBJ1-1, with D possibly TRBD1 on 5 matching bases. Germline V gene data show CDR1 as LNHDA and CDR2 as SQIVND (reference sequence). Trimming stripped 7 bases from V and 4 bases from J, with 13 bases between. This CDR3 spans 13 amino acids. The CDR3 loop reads CASTLTVGTEAFF. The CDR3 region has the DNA TGTGCCAGTACCTTGACAGTCGGCACTGAAGCTTTCTTT.

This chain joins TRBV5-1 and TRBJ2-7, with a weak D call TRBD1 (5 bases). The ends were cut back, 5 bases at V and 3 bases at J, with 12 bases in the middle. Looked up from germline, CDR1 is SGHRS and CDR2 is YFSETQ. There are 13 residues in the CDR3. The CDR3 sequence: CASRDSSNYEQYF. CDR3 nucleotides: TGCGCCAGCAGAGACAGTTCTAACTACGAGCAGTACTTC.

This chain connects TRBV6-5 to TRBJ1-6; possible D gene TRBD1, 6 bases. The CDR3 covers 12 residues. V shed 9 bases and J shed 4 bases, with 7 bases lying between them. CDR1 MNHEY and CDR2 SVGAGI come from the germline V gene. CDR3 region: CASGQYNSPLHF. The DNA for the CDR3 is TGTGCCAGTGGACAGTATAATTCACCCCTCCACTTT.

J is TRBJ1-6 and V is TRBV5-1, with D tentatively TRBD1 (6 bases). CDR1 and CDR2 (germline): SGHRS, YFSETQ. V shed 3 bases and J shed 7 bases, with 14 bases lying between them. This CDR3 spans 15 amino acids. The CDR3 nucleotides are TGCGCCAGCAGCTCCTCGGGGGGCCGGAATTCACCCCTCCACTTT. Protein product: CASSSSGGRNSPLHF.

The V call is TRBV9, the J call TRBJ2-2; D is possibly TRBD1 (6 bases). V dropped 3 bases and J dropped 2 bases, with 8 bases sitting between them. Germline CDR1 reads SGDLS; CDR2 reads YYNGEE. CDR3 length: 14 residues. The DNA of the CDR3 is TGTGCCAGCAGCGACAGGGCCAACACCGGGGAGCTGTTTTTT. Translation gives CASSDRANTGELFF.

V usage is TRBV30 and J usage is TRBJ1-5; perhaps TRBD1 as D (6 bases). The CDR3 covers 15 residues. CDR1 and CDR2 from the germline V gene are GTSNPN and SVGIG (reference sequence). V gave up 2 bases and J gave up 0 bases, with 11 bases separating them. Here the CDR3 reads CAWSTGQTSNQPQHF. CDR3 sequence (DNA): TGTGCCTGGAGTACTGGACAGACTAGCAATCAGCCCCAGCATTTT.

The CDR3 coding sequence is TGTGCCAGCAGTCCTACAGGGTTAGAGACCCAGTACTTC. The encoded protein is CASSPTGLETQYF. The chain combines TRBV28 with TRBJ2-5, with a possible D match to TRBD1 (6 bases). V gave up 5 bases and J gave up 4 bases, with 11 bases separating them. CDR3 length equals 13 residues. Germline CDR1 and CDR2: MDHEN and SYDVKM.

CDR3 sequence: CASSLGLAVSLTGELFF. CDR3 DNA: TGTGCCAGCAGCTTAGGACTAGCGGTTTCGTTGACCGGGGAGCTGTTTTTT. The chain carries TRBV7-2 and TRBJ2-2; 9 positions agree with TRBD2. Germline loops: CDR1 SGHTA, CDR2 FQGNSA. The CDR3 has 17 residues. The trim removed 1 base at V and 5 bases at J, leaving 8 bases unmatched.

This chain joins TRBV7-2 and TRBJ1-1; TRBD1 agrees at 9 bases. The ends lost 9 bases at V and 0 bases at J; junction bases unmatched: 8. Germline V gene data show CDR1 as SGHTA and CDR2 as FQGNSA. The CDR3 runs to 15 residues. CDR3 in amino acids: CASLTGGDMNTEAFF. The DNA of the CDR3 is TGTGCCAGTTTGACAGGGGGGGACATGAACACTGAAGCTTTCTTT.

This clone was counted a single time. The CDR3 sequence is CASSPNLVTANTEAFF. CDR3 sequence (DNA): TGTGCCAGCAGCCCCAACCTTGTAACAGCGAACACTGAAGCTTTCTTT. V usage is TRBV7-8 and J usage is TRBJ1-1; unclear D gene. V lost 5 bases and J lost 1, with 17 bases in between. The CDR3 has 16 amino acids. Germline CDR1 SGHVS, CDR2 FQNEAQ.

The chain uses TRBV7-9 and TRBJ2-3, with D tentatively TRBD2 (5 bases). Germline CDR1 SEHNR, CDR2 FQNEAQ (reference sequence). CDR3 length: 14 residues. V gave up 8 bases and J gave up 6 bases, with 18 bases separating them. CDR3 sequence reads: CASGPGFGVDTQYF. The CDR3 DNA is TGTGCCAGCGGGCCCGGGTTCGGGGTTGATACGCAGTATTTT. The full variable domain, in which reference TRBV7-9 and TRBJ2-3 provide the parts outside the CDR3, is DTGVSQNPRHKITKRGQNVTFRCDPISEHNRLYWYRQTLGQGPEFLTYFQNEAQLEKSRLLSDRFSAERPKGSFSTLEIQRTEQGDSAMYLCASGPGFGVDTQYFGPGTRLTVL.

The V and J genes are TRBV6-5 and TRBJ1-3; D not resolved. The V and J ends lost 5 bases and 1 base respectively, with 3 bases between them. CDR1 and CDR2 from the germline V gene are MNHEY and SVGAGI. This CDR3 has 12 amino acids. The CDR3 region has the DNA TGTGCCAGCAGTATATCTGGAAACACCATATATTTT. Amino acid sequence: CASSISGNTIYF.